Below, 28 T cell receptor beta chains from the same sample are listed, as sequenced in a study of T cell responses to AZD1222 COVID-19 vaccine. Libraries were prepared by immunoSEQ multiplex PCR; TCRdb keeps only in-frame clonotypes and omits some of them. Of 150,000 to 200,000 clones listed, almost 95% are singletons. The material was peripheral blood, obtained on day 0 of AZD1222 vaccination. The receptors shown here come from an adult in good health.

The chain carries TRBV29-1 and TRBJ1-2; maybe TRBD1 (6 bases). The CDR3 is 13 amino acids. Germline assignment: CDR1 SQVTM and CDR2 ANQGSEA. Trimming stripped 4 bases from V and 7 bases from J, with 16 bases between. The CDR3 is CSVGRLQGLGYTF. Here the CDR3 DNA reads TGCAGCGTTGGTAGGCTACAGGGCCTTGGCTACACCTTC.

J is TRBJ1-2 and V is TRBV12-3 or TRBV12-4; D perhaps matches TRBD1 (6 bases). Trimming stripped 6 bases from V and 7 bases from J, with 15 bases between. CDR3 size: 13 residues. The CDR3 sequence is CASSQQGKGGYTF. The CDR3 region has the DNA TGTGCCAGCAGCCAACAGGGAAAAGGTGGCTACACCTTC.

The V gene is TRBV7-9, the J gene TRBJ2-2; 7 nucleotides line up with TRBD2. CDR1 and CDR2 (germline): SEHNR, FQNEAQ (reference sequence). The ends lost 1 base at V and 5 bases at J; junction bases unmatched: 4. The CDR3 totals 15 residues. The CDR3 spells CASSLVAGHTGELFF. The DNA of the CDR3 is TGTGCCAGCAGCTTAGTAGCGGGCCATACCGGGGAGCTGTTTTTT.

Only one count was recorded for this clone. The chain uses TRBV2 and TRBJ2-1; 10 bases match TRBD2. J was trimmed by 7 bases and V by 1 base; bases with no gene match: 13. CDR1 SNHLY and CDR2 FYNNEI come from the germline V gene. CDR3 length: 18 residues. The CDR3 loop reads CASSEGGIAGGYVNEQFF. As DNA, the CDR3 is TGTGCCAGCAGTGAAGGGGGGATAGCGGGAGGTTATGTGAATGAGCAGTTCTTC. Looking up the rest from reference TRBV2 and TRBJ2-1 gives the full variable domain: EPEVTQTPSHQVTQMGQEVILRCVPISNHLYFYWYRQILGQKVEFLVSFYNNEISEKSEIFDDQFSVERPDGSNFTLKIRSTKLEDSAMYFCASSEGGIAGGYVNEQFFGPGTRLTVL.

V gene TRBV4-1 combines with J gene TRBJ1-5; D call uncertain. The CDR3 is 15 residues long. The ends were cut back, 0 bases at V and 7 bases at J, with 13 bases in the middle. CDR1 and CDR2 (germline): MGHRA, YSYEKL. Here the CDR3 reads CASSQDGGSGQPQHF. CDR3 in DNA: TGCGCCAGCAGCCAAGACGGTGGCTCGGGACAGCCCCAGCATTTT.

CDR3 nucleotide sequence: TGTGCCAGCAGTGGGGGACAGCCTAAATCTTACAATGAGCAGTTCTTC. This gives the protein CASSGGQPKSYNEQFF. This sequence joins TRBV28 and TRBJ2-1; 7 bases line up with TRBD1. The junction had 11 bases not matched to a gene; V was cut back by 5 bases and J by 4 bases. From germline, CDR1 is MDHEN and CDR2 SYDVKM. CDR3 length equals 16 residues.

The CDR3 DNA sequence: TGCGCCAGCAGCCTTGTACTAGCGGGAGGGCCGTCCGGGGAGCTGTTTTTT. Translation gives CASSLVLAGGPSGELFF. The chain has TRBV4-1 and TRBJ2-2, with TRBD2 matching 13 bases. The CDR3 is 17 amino acids. V lost 4 bases, J lost 6 bases, and 8 bases stayed unmatched. CDR1 and CDR2 (germline): MGHRA, YSYEKL.

The chain joins TRBV7-9 to TRBJ2-1; 8 nucleotides align to TRBD2. The CDR3 runs to 16 residues. Germline CDR1 and CDR2: SEHNR and FQNEAQ (reference sequence). Unmatched junction bases numbered 8, after V lost 4 bases and J lost 3 bases. The CDR3 bases are TGTGCCAGCAGCTCCCGGACTAGCCGTCTCTACAATGAGCAGTTCTTC. Translated: CASSSRTSRLYNEQFF.

The V gene is TRBV15, the J gene TRBJ2-3, with D unresolved. V was cut by 1 base and J by 1 base, with 6 bases left in between. In germline, CDR1 is LNHNV, CDR2 YYDKDF (reference sequence). This CDR3 is 14 amino acids long. CDR3 loop: CATSRARGTDTQYF. CDR3 bases: TGTGCCACCAGCAGAGCTAGAGGCACAGATACGCAGTATTTT.

A word on this clone: The sample holds other DNA sequences that translate to the same CDR3. For the CDR3, the DNA is TGCGCCAGCAGCTTGGGATCGTCGGGCACCGGGGAGCTGTTTTTT. This translates into CASSLGSSGTGELFF. The chain has TRBV5-1 and TRBJ2-2; no firm D call. V lost 0 bases and J lost 4, with 10 bases in between. This CDR3 is built from 15 residues. CDR1 is SGHRS and CDR2 is YFSETQ in the germline V gene.

CDR3 sequence reads: CASGQGTSGNTGELFF. As DNA, the CDR3 is TGTGCTAGTGGCCAAGGGACTAGCGGAAACACCGGGGAGCTGTTTTTT. The chain joins TRBV12-5 to TRBJ2-2; 11 bases agree with TRBD2. Germline V gives CDR1 LGHNT, CDR2 FRNRAP. The CDR3 is made up of 16 amino acids. After removal of 6 bases from V and 2 bases from J, the junction contained 5 bases not matched to a gene.

The chain has TRBV28 and TRBJ1-2, with D unresolved. The CDR3 contains 12 residues. Trimming pared 7 bases from V and 3 bases from J, leaving 9 bases between. Per the germline V gene, CDR1 is MDHEN and CDR2 is SYDVKM. CDR3 coding DNA: TGTGCCAGCACCGACTTTTACTATGGCTACACCTTC. It codes for CASTDFYYGYTF.

The count of this clone is one. The gene calls are TRBV30 and TRBJ2-1, with unresolved D. Trimming removed 0 bases at V and 6 bases at J, with 9 bases between. The CDR3 extends over 13 amino acids. Per germline, CDR1 GTSNPN and CDR2 SVGIG (reference sequence). The CDR3 sequence: CAWSVVEGNEQFF. The DNA for the CDR3 is TGTGCCTGGAGTGTGGTAGAAGGCAATGAGCAGTTCTTC.

This chain connects TRBV6-5 to TRBJ2-1; perhaps TRBD1 as D (6 bases). The CDR3 is made up of 16 amino acids. V lost 2 bases and J lost 5, with 16 bases in between. Per germline, CDR1 MNHEY and CDR2 SVGAGI. The CDR3 loop reads CASSYLSGQTNNEQFF. The CDR3 DNA reads TGTGCCAGCAGTTACCTTTCGGGACAAACCAACAATGAGCAGTTCTTC.

The chain links TRBV11-2 to TRBJ1-1; D is undetermined. CDR3 length: 11 amino acids. Trimming took off 4 bases at V and 11 bases at J, with 11 bases between the two ends. Germline assignment: CDR1 SGHAT and CDR2 FQNNGV. Here the CDR3 reads CASSSSGGAFF. CDR3 coding DNA: TGTGCCAGCAGCTCCTCAGGAGGGGCTTTCTTT.

The chain employs TRBV24-1 and TRBJ2-1; TRBD2 matches 14 bases. Germline V CDR1 and CDR2: KGHDR, SFDVKD. The CDR3 has 18 amino acids. Trimming removed 3 bases from V and 10 bases from J; junction bases left unmatched: 13. CDR3 sequence: CATSDADGTSGSLEEQFF. CDR3 DNA: TGTGCCACCAGTGATGCGGACGGGACTAGCGGGAGTCTAGAGGAGCAGTTCTTC.

V gene TRBV6-1 combines with J gene TRBJ1-2, with D unclear. V lost 1 base to trimming and J lost 12 bases, with 15 bases between them. This CDR3 region has 13 residues. Germline values: CDR1 MNHNS, CDR2 SASEGT. CDR3 in DNA: TGTGCCAGCAGTGAAGAAAGAGTGCGTAGTAACACCTTC. Translated: CASSEERVRSNTF.

The rearrangement links TRBV5-1 to TRBJ1-1, with a possible D match to TRBD1 (5 bases). The CDR3 runs to 15 residues. Germline assignment: CDR1 SGHRS and CDR2 YFSETQ. V gave up 5 bases and J gave up 0 bases, with 14 bases separating them. The CDR3 region is CASRYMRGVNTEAFF. CDR3 DNA sequence: TGCGCCAGCAGGTATATGCGGGGGGTGAACACTGAAGCTTTCTTT.

This clone is a singleton in its sample. The rearrangement links TRBV6-1 to TRBJ1-1; 7 bases are shared with TRBD1. The J segment lost 2 bases and the V segment lost 3 bases, leaving 9 bases of the junction unmatched. This CDR3 spans 16 amino acids. Germline V gene lookup returns CDR1 MNHNS and CDR2 SASEGT. This CDR3 reads CASSENRGLGNTEAFF. The CDR3 DNA reads as TGTGCCAGCAGTGAGAACAGGGGCTTGGGAAACACTGAAGCTTTCTTT.

The chain recombines TRBV27 with TRBJ2-1; no reliable D call. CDR3 length equals 12 residues. The V end lost 3 bases, the J end lost 3 bases, and 3 bases lay between the germline ends. The germline CDR1 and CDR2 sequences are MNHEY and SMNVEV (reference sequence). The CDR3 DNA reads TGTGCCAGCAGTTTTAACTACAATGAGCAGTTCTTC. Amino acids: CASSFNYNEQFF.

The V call is TRBV7-2, the J call TRBJ2-7; 12 bases are shared with TRBD2. Unmatched junction bases numbered 1, after V lost 6 bases and J lost 1 base. This CDR3 comprises 14 residues. The germline V gene encodes CDR1 SGHTA and CDR2 FQGNSA. CDR3 bases: TGTGCCAGCAGGGGACTAGCGGGTTCCTACGAGCAGTACTTC. This translates into CASRGLAGSYEQYF.

The chain links TRBV7-9 to TRBJ1-1; D not resolved. The germline V gene has CDR1 SEHNR and CDR2 FQNEAQ (reference sequence). The CDR3 contains 15 residues. V lost 5 bases and J 3 bases, leaving 16 bases between the germline ends. CDR3 residues: CASSPGFAGDTEAFF. The CDR3 DNA reads as TGTGCCAGCAGCCCGGGTTTTGCAGGAGACACTGAAGCTTTCTTT.

The table lists this clone with a few counts. The chain uses TRBV5-5 and TRBJ2-2; either TRBD1 or TRBD2 may supply D (5 bases each). Trimming removed 0 bases from V and 6 bases from J, with 15 bases in between. Germline V lookup: CDR1 SGHKS, CDR2 YYEKEE (reference sequence). This CDR3 contains 16 residues. The CDR3 sequence: CASSLEATGGPGELFF. The CDR3 DNA reads TGTGCCAGCAGCTTGGAGGCCACTGGGGGACCCGGGGAGCTGTTTTTT.

J is TRBJ2-1 and V is TRBV5-6, with no clear D. The V gene lost 0 bases and the J gene lost 10 bases, with 8 bases spanning the gap. The CDR3 is 12 residues long. Looked up from germline, CDR1 is SGHDT and CDR2 is YYEEEE. The CDR3 spells CASSLVVGEQFF. The CDR3 nucleotides read TGTGCCAGCAGCTTGGTGGTGGGGGAGCAGTTCTTC.

The chain carries TRBV27 and TRBJ2-7; D might be TRBD2 (5 bases). Germline values: CDR1 MNHEY, CDR2 SMNVEV (reference sequence). The germline V and J ends were trimmed by 5 bases and 4 bases, with 12 bases remaining between them. The CDR3 runs to 13 residues. CDR3 loop: CASSPRAGYEQYF. CDR3 DNA: TGTGCCAGCAGTCCGAGGGCCGGATACGAGCAGTACTTC.

The V and J genes are TRBV28 and TRBJ2-7; 15 bases are shared with TRBD2. The CDR3 loop spans 18 amino acids. The junction had 12 bases not matched to a gene; V was cut back by 5 bases and J by 4 bases. Germline CDR1 reads MDHEN; CDR2 reads SYDVKM. The CDR3: CASSHYGLAGGQGYEQYV. The CDR3, as DNA: TGTGCCAGCAGTCACTATGGACTAGCGGGGGGGCAAGGGTACGAGCAGTACGTC.

The V call is TRBV6-5, the J call TRBJ1-2; a possible D gene is TRBD1 (5 bases). The V and J ends lost 0 bases and 7 bases respectively, with 12 bases between them. The germline V gene encodes CDR1 MNHEY and CDR2 SVGAGI. The length of the CDR3 is 14 residues. CDR3 sequence reads: CASSYSVGTAGYTF. The CDR3 region has the DNA TGTGCCAGCAGTTACTCGGTAGGGACCGCTGGCTACACCTTC.

The genes are TRBV19 and TRBJ1-4; 10 positions match TRBD1. The V gene end was trimmed by 7 bases and the J gene end by 7 bases; junction bases not matched to a gene: 9. The CDR3 has 15 amino acids. Germline V lookup: CDR1 LNHDA, CDR2 SQIVND (reference sequence). CDR3 region: CASNRQGAGGEKLFF. The CDR3 region has the DNA TGTGCCAGTAACCGACAGGGGGCCGGGGGTGAAAAACTGTTTTTT.